The present T cell receptor (beta chain) was sequenced within a study of Graves' ophthalmopathy and Graves' hyperthyroidism. CDR1 and CDR2 (germline): MNHEY, SMNVEV (reference sequence). V lost 2 bases to trimming and J lost 3 bases, with 11 bases between them. The CDR3 has 14 residues. Scientists amplified the TCR beta CDR3 regions from RNA transcripts. First-round RT-PCR with HTBI primers preceded a second-round multiplex PCR. TCRdb itself ran the multiplex PCR reads through MiXCR, one entry per CDR3 protein. This table has roughly 420,000 distinct CDR3 sequences, over 20% appearing once. This clonotype has a count of ten or more.

Sequenced sample: peripheral blood. The clonotype was recovered from a woman aged 18-30 years with stable Graves' hyperthyroidism. The chain is built from TRBV27 and TRBJ2-7, with a weak D call TRBD1 (5 bases). CDR3 residues: CASSLADTLYEQYF. The CDR3 region has the DNA TGTGCCAGCAGTTTAGCGGACACCCTCTACGAGCAGTACTTC.